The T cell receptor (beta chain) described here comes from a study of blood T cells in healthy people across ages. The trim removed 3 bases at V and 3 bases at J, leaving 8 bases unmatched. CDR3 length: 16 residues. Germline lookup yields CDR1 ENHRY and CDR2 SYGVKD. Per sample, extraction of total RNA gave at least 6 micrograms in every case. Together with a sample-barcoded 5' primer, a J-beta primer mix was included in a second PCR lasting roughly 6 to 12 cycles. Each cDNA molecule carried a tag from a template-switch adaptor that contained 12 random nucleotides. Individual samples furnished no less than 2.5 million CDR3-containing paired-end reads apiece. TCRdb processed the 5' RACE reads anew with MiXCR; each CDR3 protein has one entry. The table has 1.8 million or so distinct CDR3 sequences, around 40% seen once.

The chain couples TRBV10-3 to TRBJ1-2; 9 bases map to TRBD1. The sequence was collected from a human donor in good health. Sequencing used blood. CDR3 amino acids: CAISDTWTGDHYGYTF. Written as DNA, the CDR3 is TGTGCCATCAGTGACACTTGGACAGGGGATCACTATGGCTACACCTTC.